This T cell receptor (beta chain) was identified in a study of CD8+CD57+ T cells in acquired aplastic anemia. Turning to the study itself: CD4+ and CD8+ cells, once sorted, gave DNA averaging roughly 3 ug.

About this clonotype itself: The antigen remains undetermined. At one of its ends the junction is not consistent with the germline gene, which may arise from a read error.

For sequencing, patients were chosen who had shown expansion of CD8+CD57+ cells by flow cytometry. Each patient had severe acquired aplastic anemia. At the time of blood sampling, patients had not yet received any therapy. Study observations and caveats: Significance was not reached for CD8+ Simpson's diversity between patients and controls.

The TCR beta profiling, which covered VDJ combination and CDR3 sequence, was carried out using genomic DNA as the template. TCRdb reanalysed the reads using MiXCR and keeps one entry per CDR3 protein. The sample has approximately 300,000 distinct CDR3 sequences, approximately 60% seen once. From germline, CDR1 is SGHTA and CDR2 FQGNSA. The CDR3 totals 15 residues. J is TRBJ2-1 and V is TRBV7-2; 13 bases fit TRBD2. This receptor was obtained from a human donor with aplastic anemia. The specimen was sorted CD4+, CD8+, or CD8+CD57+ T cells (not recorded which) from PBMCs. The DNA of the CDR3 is TGTGCCAGCAGCCTAGGAACTAGCGGGGGGGGCGAGCGGTTCTTC. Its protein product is CASSLGTSGGGERFF.